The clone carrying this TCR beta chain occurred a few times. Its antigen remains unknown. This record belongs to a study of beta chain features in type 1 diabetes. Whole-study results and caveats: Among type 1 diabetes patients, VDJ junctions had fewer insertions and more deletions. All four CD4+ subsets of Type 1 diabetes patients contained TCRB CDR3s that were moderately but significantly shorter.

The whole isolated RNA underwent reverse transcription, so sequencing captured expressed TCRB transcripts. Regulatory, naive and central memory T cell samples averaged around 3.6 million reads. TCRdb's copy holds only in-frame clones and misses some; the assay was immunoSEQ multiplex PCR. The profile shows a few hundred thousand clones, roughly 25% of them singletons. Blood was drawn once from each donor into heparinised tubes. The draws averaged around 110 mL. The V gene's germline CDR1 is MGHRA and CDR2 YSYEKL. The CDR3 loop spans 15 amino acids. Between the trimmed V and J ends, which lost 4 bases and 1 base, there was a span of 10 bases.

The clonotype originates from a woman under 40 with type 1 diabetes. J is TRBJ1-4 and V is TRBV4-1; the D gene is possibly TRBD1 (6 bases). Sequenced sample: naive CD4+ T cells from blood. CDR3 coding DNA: TGCGCCAGCAGCCGACAACAGGGAACTAATGAAAAACTGTTTTTT. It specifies CASSRQQGTNEKLFF.